The 7 T cell receptor beta chains given below trace back to one sample, sequenced in a study of blood T cell repertoires in COVID-19. TCRdb's table, derived via immunoSEQ multiplex PCR, lists solely in-frame clones and lacks some. The sample contains 150,000 to 200,000 clones, less than 80% of which appear only once. The sequenced sample was peripheral blood. Source of these receptors: a man between 45 and 60 years old who had recovered from COVID-19.

This clone was counted only a few times. V gene TRBV7-3 combines with J gene TRBJ2-7; TRBD1 matches at 11 bases. Per the germline V gene, CDR1 is SGHTA and CDR2 is FQGTGA. The CDR3 has 15 residues. After removal of 5 bases from V and 3 bases from J, the junction contained 6 bases not matched to a gene. The CDR3, as DNA: TGTGCCAGCAGCGTTGCGGGACAGGGGGTCTACGAGCAGTACTTC. Its protein is CASSVAGQGVYEQYF.

This chain uses TRBV9 with TRBJ2-3; D unclear. Trimming shortened V by 4 bases and J by 4 bases, and 19 bases separated the two germline ends. The CDR3 consists of 16 residues. From germline, CDR1 is SGDLS and CDR2 YYNGEE. The CDR3 loop is CASSPVQYGLADTQYF. The CDR3 DNA sequence: TGTGCCAGCAGCCCAGTTCAGTACGGGTTGGCAGATACGCAGTATTTT.

This clone was seen once. The chain is built from TRBV19 and TRBJ1-5; D possibly corresponds to TRBD1 (5 bases). The CDR3 consists of 14 residues. Trimming left V 8 bases short and J 4 bases short, with 15 bases between. The germline CDR1 and CDR2 sequences are LNHDA and SQIVND (reference sequence). The CDR3 DNA follows: TGTGCCAGTTGCTTCAGGGATTCAAATCAGCCCCAGCATTTT. This translates into CASCFRDSNQPQHF.

The chain is built from TRBV7-2 and TRBJ2-5; D is ambiguous. Trimming took off 5 bases at V and 0 bases at J, with 10 bases between the two ends. Germline CDR1 reads SGHTA; CDR2 reads FQGNSA. This CDR3 has 14 amino acids. This chain's CDR3 is CASSLERDQETQYF. DNA of the CDR3: TGTGCCAGCAGCCTAGAACGCGACCAAGAGACCCAGTACTTC.

The chain couples TRBV27 to TRBJ1-3; possible D gene TRBD1, 6 bases. Germline V gives CDR1 MNHEY, CDR2 SMNVEV (reference sequence). Trimming pared 5 bases from V and 4 bases from J, leaving 12 bases between. This CDR3 region has 14 residues. CDR3 nucleotide sequence: TGTGCCAGCAGTCCCCGGGACATCGGAAACACCATATATTTT. It translates to CASSPRDIGNTIYF.

This clone was recorded only once. The rearrangement links TRBV20-1 to TRBJ1-3, with 7 nucleotides matching TRBD1. Germline trimming cut 3 bases from V and 3 bases from J; bases unmatched to any gene: 5. The CDR3 loop spans 14 amino acids. The germline CDR1 and CDR2 sequences are DFQATT and SNEGSKA (reference sequence). CDR3 in amino acids: CSASPGQVGNTIYF. The CDR3 bases are TGCAGTGCTAGTCCCGGACAGGTTGGAAACACCATATATTTT.

This chain joins TRBV10-3 and TRBJ1-2; D is undetermined. Trimming pared 6 bases from V and 3 bases from J, leaving 14 bases between. Germline-derived CDR1 and CDR2 are ENHRY and SYGVKD. The CDR3 extends over 14 amino acids. The CDR3 region is CAIREVNRDYGYTF. The CDR3 DNA sequence: TGTGCCATCAGGGAGGTCAATAGAGACTATGGCTACACCTTC.